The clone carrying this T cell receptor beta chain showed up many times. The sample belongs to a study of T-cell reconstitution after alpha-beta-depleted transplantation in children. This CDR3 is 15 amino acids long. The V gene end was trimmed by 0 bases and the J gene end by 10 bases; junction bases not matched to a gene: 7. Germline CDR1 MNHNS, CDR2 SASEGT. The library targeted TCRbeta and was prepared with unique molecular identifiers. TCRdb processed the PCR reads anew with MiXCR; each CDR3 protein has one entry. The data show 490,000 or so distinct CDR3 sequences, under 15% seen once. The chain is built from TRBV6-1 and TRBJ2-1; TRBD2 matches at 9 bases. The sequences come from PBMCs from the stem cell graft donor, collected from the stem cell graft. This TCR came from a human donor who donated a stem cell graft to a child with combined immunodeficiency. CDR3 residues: CASSEAPLAGYEQFF. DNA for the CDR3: TGTGCCAGCAGTGAAGCTCCACTAGCGGGCTACGAGCAGTTCTTC.